Each of the 20 T cell receptor beta chains below was sequenced from the same sample in a study of cytomegalovirus exposure and HLA in healthy donors. The study ran its PCR with 60 Vbeta and 13 Jbeta primers. Measured with immunoSEQ multiplex PCR; TCRdb has only the in-frame clones, and not every one. The sample includes under 200,000 clones, approximately 78% of them seen just once. Sequencing used PBMCs. These receptors originate from a woman aged 25 to 39 in good health and CMV-seropositive.

The J gene is TRBJ1-4, the V gene TRBV5-5; 7 bases align to TRBD1. The length of the CDR3 is 17 residues. With 4 bases clipped from V and 0 bases from J, the junction kept 9 bases outside the gene matches. Germline-derived CDR1 and CDR2 are SGHKS and YYEKEE (reference sequence). The CDR3 sequence is CASSPGQPLATNEKLFF. DNA for the CDR3: TGTGCCAGCAGCCCGGGACAGCCCCTTGCAACTAATGAAAAACTGTTTTTT.

J is TRBJ2-7 and V is TRBV6-5; 7 nucleotides line up with TRBD1. This CDR3 contains 14 residues. The junction had 9 bases not matched to a gene; V was cut back by 4 bases and J by 6 bases. Germline CDR1 reads MNHEY; CDR2 reads SVGAGI. The CDR3 DNA reads TGTGCCAGCAGTTTACGACAGGGTTTTCGCGAGCAGTACTTC. Amino acids: CASSLRQGFREQYF.

This clone was recorded a few times. V gene TRBV4-3 combines with J gene TRBJ1-1, with D uncertain. The CDR3 has 15 amino acids. The V gene's germline CDR1 is LGHNA and CDR2 YSLEER. V lost 1 base to trimming and J lost 0 bases, with 9 bases between them. CDR3 loop: CASSQVPEMNTEAFF. Written as DNA, the CDR3 is TGCGCCAGCAGCCAAGTCCCAGAAATGAACACTGAAGCTTTCTTT.

A few counts support this clone. The chain has TRBV7-8 and TRBJ2-7; D not resolved. Per germline, CDR1 SGHVS and CDR2 FQNEAQ. The CDR3 totals 13 residues. The ends were cut back, 7 bases at V and 2 bases at J, with 12 bases in the middle. This CDR3 reads CASKLRPAYEQYF. DNA of the CDR3: TGTGCCAGCAAGCTGAGGCCGGCCTACGAGCAGTACTTC.

Only one count was recorded for this clone. The chain combines TRBV19 with TRBJ1-1; D gene uncertain. The CDR3 consists of 13 residues. Germline V gives CDR1 LNHDA, CDR2 SQIVND (reference sequence). The V end was cut by 1 base, the J end by 7 bases, with 10 bases between. The CDR3 sequence: CASSIVEGSEAFF. Written as DNA, the CDR3 is TGTGCCAGTAGTATAGTAGAAGGGAGTGAAGCTTTCTTT.

The chain uses TRBV2 and TRBJ1-6; no definite D call. Germline assignment: CDR1 SNHLY and CDR2 FYNNEI. The V end was cut by 5 bases, the J end by 4 bases, with 9 bases between. There are 14 residues in the CDR3. The CDR3: CASSLTEYNSPLHF. The CDR3, as DNA: TGTGCCAGCAGTCTTACAGAATATAATTCACCCCTCCACTTT. The full variable domain, its missing parts supplied by reference TRBV2 and TRBJ1-6, is EPEVTQTPSHQVTQMGQEVILRCVPISNHLYFYWYRQILGQKVEFLVSFYNNEISEKSEIFDDQFSVERPDGSNFTLKIRSTKLEDSAMYFCASSLTEYNSPLHFGNGTRLTVT.

The genes are TRBV19 and TRBJ1-1, with D tentatively TRBD1 (5 bases). The CDR3 totals 14 residues. In germline, CDR1 is LNHDA, CDR2 SQIVND (reference sequence). The V gene lost 3 bases and the J gene lost 3 bases, with 11 bases spanning the gap. CDR3 nucleotides: TGTGCCAGTAGTATCCAAGGGGCACACACTGAAGCTTTCTTT. Translating gives CASSIQGAHTEAFF.

The chain couples TRBV28 to TRBJ1-2; 9 nucleotides agree with TRBD1. CDR1 and CDR2 from the germline V gene are MDHEN and SYDVKM. The CDR3 covers 14 residues. The junction had 11 bases not matched to a gene; V was cut back by 5 bases and J by 10 bases. The CDR3 spells CASSLPGTGSDYTF. The CDR3 nucleotides read TGTGCCAGCAGTCTGCCCGGGACAGGGTCTGACTACACCTTC.

The J gene is TRBJ2-3, the V gene TRBV4-1, with TRBD2 identical over 10 bases. The CDR3 spans 14 residues. Unmatched junction bases numbered 2, after V lost 5 bases and J lost 3 bases. CDR1 MGHRA and CDR2 YSYEKL come from the germline V gene. CDR3 residues: CASSLTSGTDTQYF. For the CDR3, the DNA is TGCGCCAGCAGCTTGACTAGCGGGACAGATACGCAGTATTTT.

This clone was picked up one time. The rearrangement uses TRBV7-6 and TRBJ2-1; D is ambiguous. CDR1 and CDR2 (germline): SGHVS, FNYEAQ. CDR3 size: 15 residues. With 1 base removed from V and 2 bases from J, the gap between germline ends came to 9 bases. The chain's CDR3 is CASSLGFGAYNEQFF. Written as DNA, the CDR3 is TGTGCCAGCAGCTTAGGCTTTGGAGCCTACAATGAGCAGTTCTTC.

This sequence joins TRBV6-4 and TRBJ2-1; no reliable D call. CDR1 and CDR2 (germline): MRHNA, SNTAGT. CDR3 length: 15 amino acids. V gave up 4 bases and J gave up 2 bases, with 12 bases separating them. Here the CDR3 reads CASSVQPQPYNEQFF. The CDR3 DNA reads as TGTGCCAGCAGTGTACAGCCGCAGCCCTACAATGAGCAGTTCTTC.

CDR3 sequence reads: CASSTYYGYTF. The CDR3 DNA reads as TGTGCCAGCAGCACTTACTATGGCTACACCTTC. V is TRBV5-6 and J is TRBJ1-2; D gene unclear. V gave up 4 bases and J gave up 3 bases, with 4 bases separating them. Looked up from germline, CDR1 is SGHDT and CDR2 is YYEEEE. This CDR3 has 11 amino acids.

The V call is TRBV28, the J call TRBJ1-4; D is perhaps TRBD1 (5 bases). The CDR3 is 12 residues long. Germline V gene data show CDR1 as MDHEN and CDR2 as SYDVKM. V was pared by 6 bases and J by 8 bases, with 10 bases between. CDR3 in DNA: TGTGCCAGCAGCAGGGTCCGCGAAAAACTGTTTTTT. As protein: CASSRVREKLFF.

The V and J genes are TRBV7-2 and TRBJ1-6; D is uncertain. The V gene's germline CDR1 is SGHTA and CDR2 FQGNSA. This CDR3 is built from 13 residues. Trimming left V 5 bases short and J 13 bases short, with 15 bases between. CDR3 DNA sequence: TGTGCCAGCAGCACCACTGGGAGGGCTCCCCTCCACTTT. It translates to CASSTTGRAPLHF.

The V and J genes are TRBV7-2 and TRBJ1-5, with D possibly TRBD1 on 5 matching bases. Trimming took 5 bases from V and 4 from J, leaving 9 bases between them. The germline CDR1 and CDR2 sequences are SGHTA and FQGNSA. The CDR3 is 13 residues long. The CDR3 region is CASSPGKNQPQHF. The CDR3 nucleotides read TGTGCCAGCAGCCCAGGGAAAAATCAGCCCCAGCATTTT.

The chain recombines TRBV18 with TRBJ2-5, with 7 bases lining up with TRBD1. Germline V gene data show CDR1 as KGHSH and CDR2 as LQKENI. The J segment lost 5 bases and the V segment lost 0 bases, leaving 6 bases of the junction unmatched. The CDR3 loop spans 15 amino acids. CDR3 in DNA: TGTGCCAGCTCACCACCCCAAGGGGGCTGGGAGACCCAGTACTTC. Translation gives CASSPPQGGWETQYF.

The chain has TRBV5-6 and TRBJ2-7; 9 bases map to TRBD1. The length of the CDR3 is 16 residues. V shed 4 bases, J shed 2 bases, and the junction held 10 bases outside the gene matches. The germline V gene has CDR1 SGHDT and CDR2 YYEEEE. The CDR3 loop is CASSPVAGTGTYEQYF. In DNA, the CDR3 is TGTGCCAGCAGCCCAGTTGCCGGGACAGGGACCTACGAGCAGTACTTC.

The chain couples TRBV29-1 to TRBJ1-5; 8 bases are a match to TRBD1. This CDR3 is 16 amino acids long. V gave up 4 bases and J gave up 3 bases; unmatched junction bases: 11. Germline V gene data show CDR1 as SQVTM and CDR2 as ANQGSEA. The CDR3 loop reads CSVGSSGTGYNQPQHF. CDR3 nucleotide sequence: TGCAGCGTTGGATCTTCCGGGACAGGTTACAATCAGCCCCAGCATTTT.

The chain links TRBV6-1 to TRBJ1-4; 7 positions agree with TRBD1. Trimming took 4 bases from V and 8 from J; bases not matched to a gene: 7. The CDR3 covers 14 residues. Germline-derived CDR1 and CDR2 are MNHNS and SASEGT. The CDR3, as DNA: TGTGCCAGCAGTGCGGGACAGACAGGGGAAAAACTGTTTTTT. Translating gives CASSAGQTGEKLFF.

The rearrangement joins TRBV7-9 to TRBJ1-1, with TRBD1 as a possible D gene (5 bases). Looked up from germline, CDR1 is SEHNR and CDR2 is FQNEAQ (reference sequence). This CDR3 has 12 amino acids. CDR3 coding DNA: TGTTCCTCAGGGCGGCTGAACACTGAAGCTTTCTTT. This codes for CSSGRLNTEAFF. Combining the CDR3 with reference TRBV7-9 and TRBJ1-1 gives the whole variable domain DTGVSQNPRHKITKRGQNVTFRCDPISEHNRLYWYRQTLGQGPEFLTYFQNEAQLEKSRLLSDRFSAERPKGSFSTLEIQRTEQGDSAMYLCSSGRLNTEAFFGQGTRLTVV.